This T cell receptor (beta chain) was identified in a study of cytomegalovirus exposure and HLA in healthy donors. Overall study results and limits: Confirmation was obtained in vitro that a few CMV-associated chains are specific for CMV antigens. The study reported that TCR beta sequences accurately predicted HLA-A and HLA-B alleles in most subjects.

Details on this clone: Its antigen is currently unknown.

The germline V gene has CDR1 GTSNPN and CDR2 SVGIG (reference sequence). Trimming took off 3 bases at V and 6 bases at J, with 20 bases between the two ends. The CDR3 runs 15 residues. These donors, healthy bone marrow donors, were studied. It was with 60 Vbeta and 13 Jbeta primers that the PCR ran. Here immunoSEQ multiplex PCR was the method, and the copy in TCRdb shows in-frame clones only, minus some. The data contain 150,000 to 200,000 clones, around four fifths of them seen just once; the ten biggest clones take up 2.5% to 4%. The receptor comes from a female donor in good health and CMV-seronegative. V usage is TRBV30 and J usage is TRBJ1-2, with a tentative D call TRBD1 (5 bases). The sequenced sample was PBMCs. The CDR3: CAWRIPNRNYDGYTF. In DNA, the CDR3 is TGTGCCTGGAGGATACCGAACAGGAACTATGATGGCTACACCTTC.